This entry features one T cell receptor beta chain sequence. Its antigen specificity is not known. Per-base quality was not reported, and no clone a single base away is much larger than it. Genomic DNA was isolated from the sorted cells so that the TCRbeta CDR3 region could be sequenced. TCRbeta CDR3 regions were sequenced using the immunoSEQ Assay. In TCRdb, the immuneACCESS table is reduced to in-frame sequences with V and J assigned. These tables do not hold every clone; where another copy was compared, an unresolved V gene accounts for under half, and the others remain unexplained. The sample records 100,000 to 110,000 clones, 85% to 95% of which are singletons. Under 0.65% of the sample comes from the top ten. Patients with a history of autoimmune disease or receiving systemic immunosuppression were excluded from the trial. Peripheral blood for TCR sequencing was collected from all dose cohorts at baseline, on cycle 4 day 1, and on cycle 7 day 1. The samples were drawn from a first-in-human, open-label, multicenter phase I dose-escalation trial of ivuxolimab. Adults with locally advanced or metastatic melanoma, renal cell, hepatocellular, or head and neck squamous cell carcinoma were enrolled in the trial. Before TCR sequencing, CD4+ T cells and CD8+ T cells from peripheral blood were sorted into separate populations.

This sample was included in a study of OX40 agonist ivuxolimab in advanced cancers. Background for the entire study: Ivuxolimab was a fully human IgG2 agonistic monoclonal antibody targeting the costimulatory receptor OX40 (CD134). Intravenous ivuxolimab was administered to patients every 2 weeks at six dose levels: 0.01, 0.1, 0.3, 1.5, 3 and 10 mg/kg. Among the 50 to 55 dose-escalation patients, about 19 had hepatocellular carcinoma, some 15 melanoma, 9 renal cell carcinoma and 9 head and neck cancer. A male proportion of roughly 80% and a mean age of about 60 years, ranging from 23 to 79, were recorded for the dose-escalation cohort. Prior anti-PD-1, anti-PD-L1 or anti-CTLA-4 therapy was permitted, and about 40% of dose-escalation patients had received checkpoint inhibitors. Partial responses occurred in three dose-escalation patients, of whom one had hepatocellular carcinoma and two had cutaneous melanoma. The purpose of peripheral TCRbeta sequencing was to test whether ivuxolimab changed TCR sequence diversity and led to clonal T-cell expansion. The paper reports the monotherapy dose-escalation portion (N of about 54 patients) of the phase I ivuxolimab trial.

What the authors observed across the whole study: Low levels of normalized T-cell clonal expansion were also shown by some nonresponding patients. At doses from 0.1 to 3.0 mg/kg, clonal expansion was seen in both CD4+ and CD8+ blood T cells between baseline and week 6. On average, CD8+ T cells showed more expanded clones than CD4+ T cells after ivuxolimab. The antigen specificity of the peripheral T cells that underwent clonal expansion was not determined. In the 0.1-3.0 mg/kg groups, partial responders were among the patients with the lowest normalized peripheral clonal expansion, particularly in CD8+ T cells.

The germline V gene provides CDR1 MNHNS and CDR2 SASEGT. Trimming accounts for 4 bases at V and 6 bases at J, while the number of junction bases matched to no gene is 18. From the cysteine through the phenylalanine, the CDR3 covers 18 amino acids. Only the CDR3 DNA stays, 54 bases, in frame from base 1. The source was CD4+ or CD8+ T cells sorted from blood, collected in a trial of the OX40 agonist ivuxolimab. Recombination linked TRBV6-1 to TRBJ2-1; TRBD2 matches 7 bases in the middle. The TCR comes from an adult with an advanced solid tumor such as melanoma, head and neck, liver or kidney cancer. The CDR3 region has the sequence CASSGINQLAAVGNEQFF. The nucleotides read TGTGCCAGCAGTGGAATAAACCAGCTAGCGGCAGTCGGCAATGAGCAGTTCTTC.